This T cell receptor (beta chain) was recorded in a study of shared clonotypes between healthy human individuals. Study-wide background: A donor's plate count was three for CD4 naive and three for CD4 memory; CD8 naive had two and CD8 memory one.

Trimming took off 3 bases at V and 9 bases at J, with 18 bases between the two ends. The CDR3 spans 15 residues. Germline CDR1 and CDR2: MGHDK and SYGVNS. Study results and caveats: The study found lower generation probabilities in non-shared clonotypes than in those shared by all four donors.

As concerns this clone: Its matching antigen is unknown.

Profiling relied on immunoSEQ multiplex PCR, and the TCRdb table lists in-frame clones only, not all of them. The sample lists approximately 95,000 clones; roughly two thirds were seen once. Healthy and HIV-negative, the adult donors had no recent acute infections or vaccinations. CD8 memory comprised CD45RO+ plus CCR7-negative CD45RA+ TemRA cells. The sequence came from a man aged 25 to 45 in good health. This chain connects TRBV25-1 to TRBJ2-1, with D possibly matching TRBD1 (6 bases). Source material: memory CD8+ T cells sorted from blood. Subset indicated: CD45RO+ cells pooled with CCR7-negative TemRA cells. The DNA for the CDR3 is TGTGCCAGCAGTGACAGGGGAAAAGAGGTTGGTGAGCAGTTCTTC. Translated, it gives CASSDRGKEVGEQFF.